This T cell receptor (beta chain) was recorded in a study of shared clonotypes between healthy human individuals. In its sample, this clone was seen a few times. Its specificity is unknown. The length of the CDR3 is 14 residues. CDR1 is MDHEN and CDR2 is SYDVKM in the germline V gene. Deletions cut 7 bases from V and 0 bases from J, with 10 bases between. Repertoires were generated with immunoSEQ multiplex PCR, while TCRdb's copy carries only in-frame clones and drops some. The sample includes hundreds of thousands of clones, approximately 75% of them seen just once. Study-wide results and caveats: Enrolling few donors narrowed the genetic and exposure-history diversity that was represented.

V is TRBV28 and J is TRBJ2-1; D is uncertain. Material for sequencing was memory CD4+ T cells sorted from blood. Stated subset: CD45RA-negative fraction. The receptor was derived from a woman aged 25 to 45 in good health. For the CDR3, the DNA is TGTGCCAGCATTAGCCCTCCCTCCTACAATGAGCAGTTCTTC. As protein: CASISPPSYNEQFF.